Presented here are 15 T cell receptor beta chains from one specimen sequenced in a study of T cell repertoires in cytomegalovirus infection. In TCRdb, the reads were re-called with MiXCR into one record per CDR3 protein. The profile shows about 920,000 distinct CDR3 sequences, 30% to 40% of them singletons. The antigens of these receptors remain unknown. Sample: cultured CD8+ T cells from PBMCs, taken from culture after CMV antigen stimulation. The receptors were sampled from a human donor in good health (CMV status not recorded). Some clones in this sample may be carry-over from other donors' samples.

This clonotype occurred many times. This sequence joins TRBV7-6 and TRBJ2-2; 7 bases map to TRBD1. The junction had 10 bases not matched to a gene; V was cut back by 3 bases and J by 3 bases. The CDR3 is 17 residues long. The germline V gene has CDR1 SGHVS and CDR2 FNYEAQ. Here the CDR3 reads CASSFPPRTGDTGELFF. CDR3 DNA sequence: TGTGCCAGCAGCTTTCCCCCAAGGACAGGAGACACCGGGGAGCTGTTTTTT.

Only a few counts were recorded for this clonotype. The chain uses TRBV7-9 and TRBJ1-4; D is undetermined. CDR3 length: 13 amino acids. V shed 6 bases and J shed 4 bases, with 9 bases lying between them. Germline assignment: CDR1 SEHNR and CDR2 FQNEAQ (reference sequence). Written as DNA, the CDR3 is TGTGCCAGCAGTTTGCGGTATAATGAAAAACTGTTTTTT. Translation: CASSLRYNEKLFF.

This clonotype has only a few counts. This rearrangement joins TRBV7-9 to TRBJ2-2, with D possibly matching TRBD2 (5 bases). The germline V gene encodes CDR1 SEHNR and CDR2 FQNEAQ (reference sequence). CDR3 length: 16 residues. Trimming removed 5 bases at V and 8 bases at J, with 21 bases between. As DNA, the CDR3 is TGTGCCAGCAGCCCGCGGGTGCCTAGGATAACTGGGGAGCTGTTTTTT. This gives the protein CASSPRVPRITGELFF.

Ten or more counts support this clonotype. The CDR3 protein is CASSTGTQRRDTQYF. In nucleotides, the CDR3 is TGTGCCAGCAGTACCGGGACCCAAAGGCGAGATACGCAGTATTTT. The chain couples TRBV7-9 to TRBJ2-3; D tentatively reads TRBD1 or TRBD2 (5 bases each). The V and J ends lost 6 bases and 5 bases respectively, with 18 bases between them. The CDR3 covers 15 residues. The germline gives CDR1 SEHNR, CDR2 FQNEAQ (reference sequence).

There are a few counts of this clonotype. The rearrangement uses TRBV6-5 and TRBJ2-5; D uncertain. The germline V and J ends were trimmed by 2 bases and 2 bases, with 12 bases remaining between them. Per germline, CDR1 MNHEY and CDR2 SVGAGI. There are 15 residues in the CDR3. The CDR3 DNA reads TGTGCCAGCAGTTACGACCTGGGAATACAAGAGACCCAGTACTTC. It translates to CASSYDLGIQETQYF.

This CDR3 is CASSPRAGVFTGELFF. For the CDR3, the DNA is TGTGCCAGTAGTCCCCGGGCGGGGGTTTTCACCGGGGAGCTGTTTTTT. The chain carries TRBV19 and TRBJ2-2, with 7 positions matching TRBD2. CDR1 LNHDA and CDR2 SQIVND come from the germline V gene (reference sequence). V lost 5 bases and J lost 4; bases outside the gene matches: 10. The CDR3 sequence is 16 residues long.

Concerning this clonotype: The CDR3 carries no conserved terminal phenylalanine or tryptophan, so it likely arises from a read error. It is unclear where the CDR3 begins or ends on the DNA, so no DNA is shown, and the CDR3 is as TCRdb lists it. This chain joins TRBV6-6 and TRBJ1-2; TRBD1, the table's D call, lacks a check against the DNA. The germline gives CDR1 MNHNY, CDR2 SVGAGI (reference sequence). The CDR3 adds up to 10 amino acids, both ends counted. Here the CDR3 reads CASGYLPGLL.

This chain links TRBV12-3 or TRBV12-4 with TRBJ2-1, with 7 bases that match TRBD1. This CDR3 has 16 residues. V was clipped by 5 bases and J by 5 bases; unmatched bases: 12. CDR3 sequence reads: CASSPPGTVVNNEQFF. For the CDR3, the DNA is TGTGCCAGCAGTCCCCCCGGGACAGTAGTAAACAATGAGCAGTTCTTC.

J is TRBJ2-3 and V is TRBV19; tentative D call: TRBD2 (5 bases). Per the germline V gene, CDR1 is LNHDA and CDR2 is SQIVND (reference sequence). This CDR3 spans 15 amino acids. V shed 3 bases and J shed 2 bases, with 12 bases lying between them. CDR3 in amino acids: CASSIRLADTDTQYF. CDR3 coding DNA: TGTGCCAGTAGTATCCGTCTAGCCGACACAGATACGCAGTATTTT.

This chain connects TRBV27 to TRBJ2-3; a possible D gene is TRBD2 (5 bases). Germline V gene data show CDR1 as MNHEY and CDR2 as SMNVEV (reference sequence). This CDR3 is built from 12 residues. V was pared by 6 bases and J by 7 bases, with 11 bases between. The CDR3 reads CASSPGLYTQYF. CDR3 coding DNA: TGTGCCAGCAGCCCCGGACTCTATACGCAGTATTTT.

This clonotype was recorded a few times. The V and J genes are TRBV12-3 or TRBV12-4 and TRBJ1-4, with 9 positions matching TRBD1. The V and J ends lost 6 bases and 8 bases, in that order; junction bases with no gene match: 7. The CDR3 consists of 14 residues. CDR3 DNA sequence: TGTGCCAGCAGCCTCGGGACAGGGTGGGAAAAACTGTTTTTT. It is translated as CASSLGTGWEKLFF.

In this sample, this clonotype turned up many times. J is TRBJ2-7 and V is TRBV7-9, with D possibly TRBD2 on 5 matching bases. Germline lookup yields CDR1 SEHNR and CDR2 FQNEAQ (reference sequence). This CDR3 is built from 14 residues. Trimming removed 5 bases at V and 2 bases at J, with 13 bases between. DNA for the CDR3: TGTGCCAGCAGCCCCTCCGGAGGCCCCTACGAGCAGTACTTC. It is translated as CASSPSGGPYEQYF.

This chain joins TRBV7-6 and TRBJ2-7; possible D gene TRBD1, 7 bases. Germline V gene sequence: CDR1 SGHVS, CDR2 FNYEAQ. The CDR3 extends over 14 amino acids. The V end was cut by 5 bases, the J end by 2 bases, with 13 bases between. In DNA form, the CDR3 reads TGTGCCAGCAGCCCGGCGGGACAGCCCTACGAGCAGTACTTC. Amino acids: CASSPAGQPYEQYF.

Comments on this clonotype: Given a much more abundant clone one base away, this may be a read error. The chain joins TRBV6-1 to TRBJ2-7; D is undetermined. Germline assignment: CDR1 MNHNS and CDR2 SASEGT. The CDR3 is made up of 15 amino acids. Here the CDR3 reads CASIEEAGRSYEQYF. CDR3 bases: TGTGCCAGCATTGAAGAGGCAGGTCGATCGTACGAGCAGTACTTC.

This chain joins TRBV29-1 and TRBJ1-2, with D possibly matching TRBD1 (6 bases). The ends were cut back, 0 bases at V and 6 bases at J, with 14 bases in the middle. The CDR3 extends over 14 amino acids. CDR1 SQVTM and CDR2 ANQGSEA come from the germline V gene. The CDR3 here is CSVEEAGAIDGYTF. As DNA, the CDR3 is TGCAGCGTTGAAGAGGCAGGGGCCATAGATGGCTACACCTTC.